This T cell receptor (beta chain) was found in a study of shared T cell receptors in the human thymus. Profiled with immunoSEQ multiplex PCR; TCRdb holds only in-frame clones, not every one. The sample lists about 730,000 clones, 70% to 90% occurring once. Trimming cost V 0 bases and J 3 bases, with 5 bases left between them. CDR1 and CDR2 (germline): LGHNA, YSLEER. The CDR3 totals 13 residues. These data are also associated with another study on human thymus T cells. As that report states: Corrective cardiac operations yielded the resected thymus tissue. Thymic TCR repertoires of unrelated people reportedly overlapped highly.

The chain employs TRBV4-3 and TRBJ1-1; D is unclear. Sequencing was done on a sample of thymocytes. This receptor was identified in a girl in the first two years of life with a congenital heart defect. In nucleotides, the CDR3 is TGCGCCAGCAGCCAAGACCGGTACACTGAAGCTTTCTTT. It specifies CASSQDRYTEAFF.